What follows is one T cell receptor (beta chain) and its context. Its antigen is not identified. J lost 4 bases, V lost 2 bases, and 5 bases had no gene match. Germline assignment: CDR1 MNHNS and CDR2 SASEGT. CDR3 size: 15 residues. This specimen belongs to a study of cytomegalovirus exposure and HLA in healthy donors. Whole-study results and caveats: Earlier analysis yielded a pattern in which most TCR beta V segments were productive about 87% or about 30% of the time. The authors later found most CMV-associated TCR beta chains appeared HLA-restricted. It was approximately 150 TCR beta chains that were listed as cytomegalovirus-associated.

Use of 60 Vbeta and 13 Jbeta primers characterized the PCR. Method: immunoSEQ multiplex PCR; TCRdb's copy keeps in-frame clones and lacks some. The table lists roughly 150,000 clones, about 75% of them singletons. The chain employs TRBV6-1 and TRBJ1-3, with TRBD1 matching over 7 bases. The clonotype was recovered from a man between 60 and 70 years old in good health and CMV-seronegative. Input material: PBMCs. As DNA, the CDR3 is TGTGCCAGCAGTGAACAGGGACAGTACGGAAACACCATATATTTT. This gives the protein CASSEQGQYGNTIYF.